These 12 T cell receptor beta chains were all obtained from the same sample, sequenced in a study of cytomegalovirus exposure and HLA in healthy donors (dated by TCRdb to between 2016 and 2019). Library preparation was by the immunoSEQ multiplex PCR assay. The multiplex PCR relied on a mix of 60 forward primers for TCR Vbeta segments and 13 reverse primers for TCR Jbeta segments. This immuneACCESS table, as held by TCRdb, lists in-frame sequences with V and J called but not all clones. Of the missing ones, under half trace to an unresolved V gene in checked studies; the others have no known cause. The sample table gives 140,000 to 150,000 clones. Around 0.96% of the sample is held by the ten biggest clonotypes. Sequencing input: PBMCs. These receptors originate from a male donor in good health and CMV-seronegative.

This sequence joins TRBV6-6 and TRBJ1-2; D remains unclear. V dropped 4 bases and J dropped 4 bases, with 19 bases sitting between them. Germline loops: CDR1 MNHNY, CDR2 SVGAGI (reference sequence). The CDR3 has 16 residues. The DNA for the CDR3 is TGTGCCAGCAGTTGGGGAGGGTTGAGTGGTTTCTATGGCTACACCTTC. This encodes CASSWGGLSGFYGYTF.

V and J are TRBV6-1 and TRBJ1-5; D is ambiguous. Trimming took 4 bases from V and 0 from J, leaving 13 bases between them. Looked up from germline, CDR1 is MNHNS and CDR2 is SASEGT. The CDR3 has 16 residues. The CDR3 sequence: CASSVPRGDSNQPQHF. CDR3 nucleotides: TGTGCCAGCAGTGTCCCTCGGGGAGATAGCAATCAGCCCCAGCATTTT.

This chain connects TRBV18 to TRBJ1-1, with 7 bases identical to TRBD1. V was clipped by 3 bases and J by 1 base; unmatched bases: 5. Germline lookup yields CDR1 KGHSH and CDR2 LQKENI. The CDR3 extends over 15 amino acids. The CDR3 DNA reads TGTGCCAGCTCACCCAGGACAGGAGAGAACACTGAAGCTTTCTTT. This codes for CASSPRTGENTEAFF.

The chain couples TRBV10-3 to TRBJ2-5, with a possible D match to TRBD2 (5 bases). The germline CDR1 and CDR2 sequences are ENHRY and SYGVKD. Trimming stripped 0 bases from V and 1 base from J, with 12 bases between. The CDR3 contains 16 residues. The CDR3 nucleotides read TGTGCCATCAGTGAGTCGGGAGCGGCGGCCCAAGAGACCCAGTACTTC. This codes for CAISESGAAAQETQYF.

V and J are TRBV2 and TRBJ2-7; TRBD2 matches at 9 bases. CDR1 SNHLY and CDR2 FYNNEI come from the germline V gene. The CDR3 contains 17 residues. V shed 6 bases, J shed 7 bases, and the junction held 19 bases outside the gene matches. The CDR3 DNA sequence: TGTGCCAGCAGGTACCTAGCGGGATCTCAGACTACTAGGGAGCAGTACTTC. Protein: CASRYLAGSQTTREQYF.

The V and J genes are TRBV16 and TRBJ1-4; 7 bases agree with TRBD1. With 8 bases clipped from V and 7 bases from J, the junction kept 7 bases outside the gene matches. CDR1 and CDR2 from the germline V gene are KGHSY and FQNENV. The CDR3 has 13 residues. The CDR3: CASSRNRGEKLFF. CDR3 DNA sequence: TGTGCCAGCTCTCGGAACAGGGGTGAAAAACTGTTTTTT.

The CDR3 is CASSSTSRNYGYTF. The CDR3 coding sequence is TGTGCCAGCAGCTCCACGAGCCGAAACTATGGCTACACCTTC. The chain is built from TRBV7-8 and TRBJ1-2; D is undetermined. CDR1 is SGHVS and CDR2 is FQNEAQ in the germline V gene. This CDR3 has 14 residues. With 4 bases removed from V and 2 bases from J, the gap between germline ends came to 11 bases.

The gene calls are TRBV4-1 and TRBJ1-1, with 7 bases aligning to TRBD1. The CDR3 runs to 16 residues. Germline CDR1 is MGHRA and CDR2 is YSYEKL. After removal of 4 bases from V and 2 bases from J, the junction contained 10 bases not matched to a gene. CDR3 sequence: CASSRSQDRPNTEAFF. The CDR3 nucleotides are TGCGCCAGCAGCCGATCCCAGGACAGGCCCAACACTGAAGCTTTCTTT.

The V gene is TRBV19, the J gene TRBJ1-5; TRBD1 might be the D (6 bases). The CDR3 runs 16 residues. Germline CDR1 is LNHDA and CDR2 is SQIVND (reference sequence). V shed 1 base and J shed 0 bases, with 10 bases lying between them. The CDR3 bases are TGTGCCAGTAGTATAGTGACAGGAGTTAGCAATCAGCCCCAGCATTTT. Translated: CASSIVTGVSNQPQHF.

This chain uses TRBV6-6 with TRBJ2-7, with TRBD2 matching 7 bases. The CDR3 length is 15 residues. Germline loops: CDR1 MNHNY, CDR2 SVGAGI (reference sequence). The V and J ends lost 6 bases and 2 bases, in that order; junction bases with no gene match: 10. The DNA for the CDR3 is TGTGCCAGCAGGGATACGCGGGAGATCCCCTACGAGCAGTACTTC. This gives the protein CASRDTREIPYEQYF.

The chain links TRBV18 to TRBJ1-2, with D tentatively TRBD1 (6 bases). The CDR3 is 14 residues long. V was clipped by 2 bases and J by 6 bases, with 13 bases between them. In germline, CDR1 is KGHSH, CDR2 LQKENI. Here the CDR3 DNA reads TGTGCCAGCTCACCATTTCGGGGGGCAGATGGCTACACCTTC. As protein: CASSPFRGADGYTF.

A note on this clone: This CDR3 is also generated by other DNA sequences in the sample. This rearrangement joins TRBV6-5 to TRBJ1-2; 7 bases fit TRBD1. This CDR3 is built from 15 residues. Germline loops: CDR1 MNHEY, CDR2 SVGAGI. V gave up 9 bases and J gave up 4 bases; unmatched junction bases: 14. The CDR3: CASRGPTGTVYGYTF. The DNA for the CDR3 is TGTGCCAGTCGCGGGCCCACCGGGACAGTCTATGGCTACACCTTC.